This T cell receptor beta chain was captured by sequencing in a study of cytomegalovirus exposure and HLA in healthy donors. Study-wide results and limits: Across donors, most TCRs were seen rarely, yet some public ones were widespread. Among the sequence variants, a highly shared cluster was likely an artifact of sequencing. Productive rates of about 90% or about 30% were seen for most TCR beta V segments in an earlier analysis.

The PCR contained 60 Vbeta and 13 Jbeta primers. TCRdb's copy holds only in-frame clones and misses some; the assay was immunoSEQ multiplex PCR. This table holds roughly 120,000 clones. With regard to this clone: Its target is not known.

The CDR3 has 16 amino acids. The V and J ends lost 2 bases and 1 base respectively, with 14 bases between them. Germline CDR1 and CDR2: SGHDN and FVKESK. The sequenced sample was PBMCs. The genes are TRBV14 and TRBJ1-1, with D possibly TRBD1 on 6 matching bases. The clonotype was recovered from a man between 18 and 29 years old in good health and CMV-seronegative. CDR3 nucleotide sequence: TGTGCCAGCAGCCAAACAGGGTACCCCCAGAACACTGAAGCTTTCTTT. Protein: CASSQTGYPQNTEAFF.